The 21 T cell receptor beta chains in this list originate from one sample, sequenced in a study of low-dose radiotherapy and immunotherapy resistance in tumors. The time point: after trial treatment. The treatment: LDRT plus nivolumab, ipilimumab, low-dose cyclophosphamide and aspirin (RACIN trial). First-strand cDNA used TRAV- and TRBV-specific primers, covering alpha and beta chains. TCR amplification ran 20 PCR cycles using constant-region and V-primer adapter primers. One entry per CDR3 protein, called by TCRdb with MiXCR from the reads. This sample yields roughly 90,000 distinct CDR3 sequences, of which 20% to 25% are seen a single time; 9.5% to 15% belongs to the top ten. This sample comprised PBMCs, obtained after low-dose radiotherapy plus immunotherapy. The receptors were sampled from a female donor with ovarian cancer.

This clonotype was seen many times. The gene calls are TRBV24-1 and TRBJ1-1, with 7 nucleotides matching TRBD1. The germline CDR1 and CDR2 sequences are KGHDR and SFDVKD. CDR3 length equals 13 residues. Trimming removed 8 bases from V and 4 bases from J; junction bases left unmatched: 6. The CDR3 DNA is TGTGCCACCATGAGCAGGGGGAGCACTGAAGCTTTCTTT. Its protein is CATMSRGSTEAFF.

At least ten counts were recorded for this clonotype. The genes are TRBV29-1 and TRBJ2-3, with 16 bases aligning to TRBD2. CDR1 and CDR2 from the germline V gene are SQVTM and ANQGSEA. With 6 bases clipped from V and 5 bases from J, the junction kept 8 bases outside the gene matches. The CDR3 is 16 residues long. The CDR3 nucleotides read TGCAGCGTCGGGGGACTAGCGGGAGGGCCGGGAGATACGCAGTATTTT. As protein: CSVGGLAGGPGDTQYF.

This clonotype was counted many times. V gene TRBV7-2 combines with J gene TRBJ1-1; no firm D call. The germline CDR1 and CDR2 sequences are SGHTA and FQGNSA. The CDR3 has 14 amino acids. Trimming pared 2 bases from V and 2 bases from J, leaving 9 bases between. CDR3 nucleotide sequence: TGTGCCAGCAGCTTAAGCAGATTAAACACTGAAGCTTTCTTT. Its translation: CASSLSRLNTEAFF.

This clonotype was seen a few times. The chain employs TRBV5-1 and TRBJ1-2, with TRBD1 matching over 7 bases. The CDR3 is 15 amino acids. The V and J ends lost 0 bases and 7 bases, in that order; junction bases with no gene match: 9. CDR1 is SGHRS and CDR2 is YFSETQ in the germline V gene. The CDR3 reads CASSLATGNMFGYTF. The CDR3 coding sequence is TGCGCCAGCAGCTTGGCGACAGGGAATATGTTTGGCTACACCTTC.

This clonotype was found many times. The chain joins TRBV21-1 to TRBJ1-5. TRBV21-1 is labeled a pseudogene. CDR3 size: 15 residues. CDR3 in amino acids: CASSNKSASNQPQHF. CDR3 coding DNA: TGTGCCAGCAGCAATAAATCGGCCAGCAATCAGCCCCAGCATTTT.

This clonotype was seen ten or more times. The chain joins TRBV24-1 to TRBJ2-1; D unclear. The V and J ends lost 4 bases and 6 bases respectively, with 12 bases between them. CDR3 length: 14 residues. Germline CDR1 KGHDR, CDR2 SFDVKD. The CDR3 is CATSERRPGNEQFF. The CDR3 region has the DNA TGTGCCACCAGTGAACGCAGACCCGGCAATGAGCAGTTCTTC.

The chain has TRBV9 and TRBJ2-1; 8 nucleotides match TRBD2. The germline V gene has CDR1 SGDLS and CDR2 YYNGEE. The CDR3 consists of 19 residues. With 4 bases clipped from V and 4 bases from J, the junction kept 19 bases outside the gene matches. The CDR3, as DNA: TGTGCCAGCAGCCGGGGGGACGGGAGGGCCGCTCGTCAGTACAATGAGCAGTTCTTC. This codes for CASSRGDGRAARQYNEQFF.

Details on this clonotype: The likely explanation is a read error, given a far larger clone one base away. This rearrangement joins TRBV2 to TRBJ2-7, with 7 bases that match TRBD2. Germline values: CDR1 SNHLY, CDR2 FYNNEI. The CDR3 spans 13 residues. The J segment lost 7 bases and the V segment lost 7 bases, leaving 10 bases of the junction unmatched. CDR3 bases: TGTGCCAGCAACCGGGACTACTACAATGAGCAGTACTTC. It is translated as CASNRDYYNEQYF.

This clonotype occurred many times. The chain has TRBV7-2 and TRBJ2-1; 10 nucleotides align to TRBD2. V gave up 1 base and J gave up 9 bases; unmatched junction bases: 6. CDR1 and CDR2 (germline): SGHTA, FQGNSA. The CDR3 contains 15 residues. CDR3 DNA: TGTGCCAGCAGCTTAGGGCTAGCGGGGGTGAGTGAGCAGTTCTTC. Its translation is CASSLGLAGVSEQFF.

This clonotype was picked up many times. This chain uses TRBV29-1 with TRBJ1-2, with TRBD1 matching 7 bases. The CDR3 extends over 15 amino acids. The J segment lost 2 bases and the V segment lost 5 bases, leaving 11 bases of the junction unmatched. Germline V lookup: CDR1 SQVTM, CDR2 ANQGSEA. In nucleotides, the CDR3 is TGCAGCGTTCCAGACAGGGAAGGGGTGAACTATGGCTACACCTTC. It translates to CSVPDREGVNYGYTF.

The sample holds many counts of this clonotype. The chain employs TRBV13 and TRBJ2-1; 8 positions match TRBD2. Germline lookup yields CDR1 PRHDT and CDR2 FYEKMQ (reference sequence). The CDR3 is 14 residues long. Losses at the gene ends were 6 bases for V and 4 bases for J; bases not matched to a gene: 5. Here the CDR3 DNA reads TGTGCCAGCAGTCGAACTAGCGGATACAATGAGCAGTTCTTC. It codes for CASSRTSGYNEQFF.

This clonotype was seen repeatedly, ten times or more. This chain connects TRBV12-3 or TRBV12-4 to TRBJ2-7; D is ambiguous. Trimming left V 2 bases short and J 3 bases short, with 11 bases between. The CDR3 contains 14 residues. The CDR3 here is CASSLTLGYYEQYF. The CDR3 DNA reads TGTGCCAGCAGTTTAACGTTAGGTTACTACGAGCAGTACTTC.

This sequence joins TRBV19 and TRBJ1-2, with TRBD1 matching over 9 bases. CDR1 LNHDA and CDR2 SQIVND come from the germline V gene (reference sequence). CDR3 length: 15 residues. The J segment lost 2 bases and the V segment lost 4 bases, leaving 5 bases of the junction unmatched. As DNA, the CDR3 is TGTGCCAGTAGTACCCGACAGGGGGGAAACTATGGCTACACCTTC. Its protein product is CASSTRQGGNYGYTF.

This clonotype appeared many times. This sequence joins TRBV5-1 and TRBJ1-1, with D possibly being TRBD1 (5 bases). The germline V gene encodes CDR1 SGHRS and CDR2 YFSETQ. The V and J ends lost 1 base and 5 bases respectively, with 12 bases between them. CDR3 length: 14 residues. The CDR3 sequence is CASSLWSGITEAFF. The CDR3 DNA is TGCGCCAGCAGCTTGTGGTCAGGGATAACTGAAGCTTTCTTT.

This clonotype showed up many times. The V and J genes are TRBV25-1 and TRBJ2-3, with 9 bases lining up with TRBD1. CDR3 length: 16 residues. Trimming at V came to 4 bases and at J to 1 base, leaving 6 bases not matched to a gene. Germline V gene sequence: CDR1 MGHDK, CDR2 SYGVNS. The CDR3 region has the DNA TGTGCCAGCAGTGGGGGACAGGGCACCCGCACAGATACGCAGTATTTT. Translation: CASSGGQGTRTDTQYF.

This clonotype showed up many times. The chain has TRBV30 and TRBJ2-7; no clear D. This CDR3 is built from 12 residues. V was pared by 1 base and J by 2 bases, with 6 bases between. Germline lookup yields CDR1 GTSNPN and CDR2 SVGIG (reference sequence). Written as DNA, the CDR3 is TGTGCCTGGAGTGCCTCCGCCTACGAGCAGTACTTC. It translates to CAWSASAYEQYF.

Turning to this clonotype: A far larger clone is a single base away, which makes a read error likely. As DNA, the CDR3 is TGTGCCAGCAGAAGACTAGCGGTGGGCCCCCTAGAGACCCAGTACTTC. Amino acids: CASRRLAVGPLETQYF. V and J are TRBV6-5 and TRBJ2-5; 9 bases fit TRBD2. The germline V gene encodes CDR1 MNHEY and CDR2 SVGAGI. This CDR3 has 16 residues. Losses at the gene ends were 6 bases for V and 4 bases for J; bases not matched to a gene: 12.

This clonotype was seen repeatedly, ten times or more. V gene TRBV25-1 combines with J gene TRBJ2-2; D possibly corresponds to TRBD1 (5 bases). V lost 3 bases and J 3 bases, leaving 14 bases between the germline ends. The germline CDR1 and CDR2 sequences are MGHDK and SYGVNS. The CDR3 contains 16 residues. The CDR3 sequence: CASSDPQGGDTGELFF. CDR3 in DNA: TGTGCCAGCAGTGACCCCCAGGGCGGAGACACCGGGGAGCTGTTTTTT. The full variable domain, rest sourced from reference TRBV25-1 and TRBJ2-2, is EADIYQTPRYLVIGTGKKITLECSQTMGHDKMYWYQQDPGMELHLIHYSYGVNSTEKGDLSSESTVSRIRTEHFPLTLESARPSHTSQYLCASSDPQGGDTGELFFGEGSRLTVL.

This clonotype was seen more than once but under ten times. The chain recombines TRBV6-2 or TRBV6-3 with TRBJ1-2, with D maybe TRBD1 (6 bases). This CDR3 region has 14 residues. Per germline, CDR1 MNHEY and CDR2 SVGEGT. The V and J ends lost 0 bases and 9 bases respectively, with 14 bases between them. CDR3: CASSYSGQWPRYTF. The CDR3 DNA is TGTGCCAGCAGTTACTCTGGACAGTGGCCCCGCTACACCTTC.

This clonotype was observed at least ten times. This sequence joins TRBV5-1 and TRBJ2-7; tentative D call: TRBD1 (6 bases). The CDR3 has 14 amino acids. Germline V lookup: CDR1 SGHRS, CDR2 YFSETQ. Trimming stripped 4 bases from V and 5 bases from J, with 16 bases between. The CDR3 reads CASSQMGASNEQYF. For the CDR3, the DNA is TGCGCCAGCAGCCAGATGGGGGCATCAAACGAGCAGTACTTC.

This clonotype was detected many times. The chain has TRBV5-1 and TRBJ2-7; D is unresolved. CDR1 is SGHRS, CDR2 YFSETQ, per germline. This CDR3 region has 16 residues. The V and J ends lost 0 bases and 0 bases respectively, with 13 bases between them. The CDR3 loop is CASSLGGLATSYEQYF. DNA for the CDR3: TGCGCCAGCAGCTTGGGTGGTTTGGCTACCTCCTACGAGCAGTACTTC.